The text below deals with one T cell receptor beta chain. V was trimmed by 1 base and J by 5 bases, leaving 10 bases between them. Germline values: CDR1 SGHTA, CDR2 FQGNSA. CDR3 length: 14 amino acids. Sequenced by immunoSEQ multiplex PCR; TCRdb stores in-frame clones only, minus some. The sample lists about 190,000 clones, less than 85% occurring once. This record comes from a study of blood T cell repertoires in COVID-19. All enrollees were about 18 to 100 years old and from roughly 22 US areas. The recovered donors of Cohort 3 showed two negative PCRs, clearance, or symptom resolution. The chain recombines TRBV7-2 with TRBJ2-3, with D perhaps TRBD2 (5 bases). The receptor was derived from a woman under 40 who had recovered from COVID-19. Sequenced material: PBMCs or T cells enriched from blood (not recorded which). The CDR3 sequence: CASSLGRFGDTQYF. CDR3 nucleotides: TGTGCCAGCAGCTTAGGGAGGTTTGGAGATACGCAGTATTTT.